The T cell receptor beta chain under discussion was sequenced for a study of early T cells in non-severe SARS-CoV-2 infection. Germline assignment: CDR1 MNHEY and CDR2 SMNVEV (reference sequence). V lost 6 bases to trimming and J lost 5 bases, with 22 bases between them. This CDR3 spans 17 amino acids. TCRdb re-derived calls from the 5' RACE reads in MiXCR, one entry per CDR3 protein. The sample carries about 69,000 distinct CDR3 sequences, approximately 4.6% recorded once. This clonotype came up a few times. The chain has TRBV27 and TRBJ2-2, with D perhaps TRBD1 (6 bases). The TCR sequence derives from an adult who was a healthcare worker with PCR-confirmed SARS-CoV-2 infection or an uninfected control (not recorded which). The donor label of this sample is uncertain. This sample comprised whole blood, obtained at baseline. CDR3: CASRPIRGGLWTGELFF. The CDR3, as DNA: TGTGCCAGCAGACCTATTCGAGGGGGATTGTGGACCGGGGAGCTGTTTTTT.